Listed below are T cell receptor beta chains from one sample, sequenced in a study of OX40 agonist ivuxolimab in advanced cancers. Some clones are missing from TCRdb's copy, which holds only in-frame ones; the method was immunoSEQ multiplex PCR. The profile covers 73,000 or so clones, with 82% appearing a single time and less than 0.55% taken by the ten largest. The sample in question was CD4+ or CD8+ T cells sorted from blood, obtained in a trial of the OX40 agonist ivuxolimab. Receptor source: an adult with an advanced solid tumor such as melanoma, head and neck, liver or kidney cancer. Each CDR3 is given with its conserved first and last residue. D genes are given only for firm matches. Not every row has a clone size; where given, it reads once, few, many or a size class.

>NA|NA|TRBJ1-5|TRBV5-8
CASSFSGLYSNQPQHF
>NA|NA|TRBJ2-1|TRBV28
CASSFTQGSEGYNEQFF
>NA|NA|TRBJ1-4|TRBV29-1
CSVRRLGAHEKLFF
>NA|once|TRBJ1-1|TRBV16
CASSLTGGVNTEAFF
>TRBD1|once|TRBJ2-7|TRBV7-3
CASSPSQGTEQYF
>NA|once|TRBJ1-2|TRBV10-3
CATNMQNYGYTF
>TRBD1|NA|TRBJ2-1|TRBV4-1
CASSQKGGLRHNEQFF
>TRBD1|NA|TRBJ1-4|TRBV6-5
CASSQHDRGLVF
>TRBD1|once|TRBJ2-3|TRBV29-1
CSYGRDRDTQYF
>TRBD2|NA|TRBJ2-5|TRBV5-4
CASSLRKSGGETQYF